The 3 T cell receptor beta chains reported below all come from one sample, sequenced in a study of cytomegalovirus exposure and HLA in healthy donors. The PCR used 60 Vbeta and 13 Jbeta primers. Profiling relied on immunoSEQ multiplex PCR, and the TCRdb table lists in-frame clones only, not all of them. The repertoire includes about 150,000 clones, around 82% of them detected once, and approximately 5.6% sits in the top ten. Sequenced sample: PBMCs. These receptors all come from a middle-aged woman in good health and CMV-seropositive.

The chain couples TRBV9 to TRBJ2-5; 7 positions match TRBD1. The CDR3 has 15 residues. CDR1 SGDLS and CDR2 YYNGEE come from the germline V gene. V dropped 4 bases and J dropped 5; count of bases not matched to a gene: 11. The CDR3 sequence: CASSPRDRVEETQYF. CDR3 sequence (DNA): TGTGCCAGCAGCCCAAGAGACAGGGTTGAGGAGACCCAGTACTTC. Full variable domain (missing parts from reference TRBV9 and TRBJ2-5): DSGVTQTPKHLITATGQRVTLRCSPRSGDLSVYWYQQSLDQGLQFLIQYYNGEERAKGNILERFSAQQFPDLHSELNLSSLELGDSALYFCASSPRDRVEETQYFGPGTRLLVL.

J is TRBJ2-2 and V is TRBV29-1, with 11 positions matching TRBD2. The V segment lost 2 bases and the J segment 5 bases; nucleotides outside the gene matches: 4. This CDR3 has 15 residues. Germline CDR1 and CDR2: SQVTM and ANQGSEA. CDR3 amino acids: CSVESRLAGTGELFF. CDR3 nucleotides: TGCAGCGTTGAATCTCGACTAGCGGGAACCGGGGAGCTGTTTTTT.

This clone showed up just once. The chain carries TRBV5-4 and TRBJ1-1; 8 bases are shared with TRBD1. The CDR3 has 14 amino acids. CDR1 is SGHNT, CDR2 YYREEE, per germline (reference sequence). J gave up 3 bases and V 5 bases, and 6 bases lay outside the gene matches. The CDR3 DNA reads TGTGCCAGCAGTAACAGGGGGAAGGACACTGAAGCTTTCTTT. Amino acids: CASSNRGKDTEAFF.